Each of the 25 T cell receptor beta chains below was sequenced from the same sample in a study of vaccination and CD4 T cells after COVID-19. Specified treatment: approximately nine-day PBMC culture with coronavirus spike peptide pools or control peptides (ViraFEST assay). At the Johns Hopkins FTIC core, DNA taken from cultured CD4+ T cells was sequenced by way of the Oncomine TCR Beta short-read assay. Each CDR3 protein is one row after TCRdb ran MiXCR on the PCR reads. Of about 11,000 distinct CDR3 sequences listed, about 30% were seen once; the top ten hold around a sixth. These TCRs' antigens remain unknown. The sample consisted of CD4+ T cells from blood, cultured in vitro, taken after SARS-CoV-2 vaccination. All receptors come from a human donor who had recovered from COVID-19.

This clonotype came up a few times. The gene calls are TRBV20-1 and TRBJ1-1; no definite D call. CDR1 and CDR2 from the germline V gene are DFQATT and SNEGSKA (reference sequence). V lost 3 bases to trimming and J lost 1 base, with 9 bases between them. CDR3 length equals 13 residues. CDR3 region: CSARSQPNTEAFF. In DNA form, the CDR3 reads TGCAGTGCTAGGTCGCAGCCGAACACTGAAGCTTTCTTT.

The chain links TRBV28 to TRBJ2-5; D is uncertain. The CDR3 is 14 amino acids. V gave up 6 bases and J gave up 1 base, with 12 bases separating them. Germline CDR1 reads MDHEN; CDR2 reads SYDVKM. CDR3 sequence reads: CASSSYFIQETQYF. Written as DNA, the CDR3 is TGTGCCAGCAGCTCATACTTTATCCAAGAGACCCAGTACTTC.

The CDR3, as DNA: TGTGCCACCCGGGGCGGGAGTAACACCGGGGAGCTGTTTTTT. This codes for CATRGGSNTGELFF. The rearrangement uses TRBV7-2 and TRBJ2-2; 7 nucleotides agree with TRBD2. The CDR3 is made up of 14 amino acids. In germline, CDR1 is SGHTA, CDR2 FQGNSA. The ends lost 10 bases at V and 2 bases at J; junction bases unmatched: 7.

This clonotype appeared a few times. For the CDR3, the DNA is TGTGCCACCGAGGGAGTACTTTCTGGCTACACCTTC. Translating it yields CATEGVLSGYTF. The chain uses TRBV19 and TRBJ1-2, with D uncertain. Germline V gene data show CDR1 as LNHDA and CDR2 as SQIVND (reference sequence). V lost 10 bases, J lost 7 bases, and 16 bases lay in between. The CDR3 is 12 amino acids.

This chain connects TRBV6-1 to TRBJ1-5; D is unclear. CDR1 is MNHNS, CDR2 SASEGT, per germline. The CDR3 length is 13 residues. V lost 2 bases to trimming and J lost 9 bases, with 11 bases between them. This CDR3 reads CASSEIPLWPQHF. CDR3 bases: TGTGCCAGCAGTGAAATTCCCCTATGGCCCCAGCATTTT.

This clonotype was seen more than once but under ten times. CDR3 bases: TGTGCCAGCAGTTTACAGGGGACTCACGAGCAGTACTTC. As protein: CASSLQGTHEQYF. The gene calls are TRBV27 and TRBJ2-7; either TRBD1 or TRBD2 may supply D (6 bases each). The CDR3 has 13 amino acids. Germline V gene lookup returns CDR1 MNHEY and CDR2 SMNVEV (reference sequence). Trimming removed 2 bases at V and 5 bases at J, with 10 bases between.

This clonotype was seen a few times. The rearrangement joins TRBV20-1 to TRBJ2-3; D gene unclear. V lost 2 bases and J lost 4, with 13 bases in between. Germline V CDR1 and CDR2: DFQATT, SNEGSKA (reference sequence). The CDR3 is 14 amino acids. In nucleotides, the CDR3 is TGCAGTGCTAGATCCCCTGGGGTCCCAGATACGCAGTATTTT. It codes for CSARSPGVPDTQYF.

Written as DNA, the CDR3 is TGTGCCAGCAGCCAAGGTCAGGGAAGCTCCTACGAGCAGTACTTC. Amino acid sequence: CASSQGQGSSYEQYF. The chain carries TRBV14 and TRBJ2-7; maybe TRBD1 (5 bases). The germline V gene encodes CDR1 SGHDN and CDR2 FVKESK. V dropped 1 base and J dropped 0 bases, with 10 bases sitting between them. The CDR3 consists of 15 residues.

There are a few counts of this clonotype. The CDR3 spells CSADRDRGNEQFF. As DNA, the CDR3 is TGCAGTGCGGACCGGGACAGGGGGAATGAGCAGTTCTTC. The V gene is TRBV20-1, the J gene TRBJ2-1, with 11 bases that match TRBD1. V gave up 6 bases and J gave up 7 bases; unmatched junction bases: 5. The CDR3 covers 13 residues. Germline values: CDR1 DFQATT, CDR2 SNEGSKA (reference sequence).

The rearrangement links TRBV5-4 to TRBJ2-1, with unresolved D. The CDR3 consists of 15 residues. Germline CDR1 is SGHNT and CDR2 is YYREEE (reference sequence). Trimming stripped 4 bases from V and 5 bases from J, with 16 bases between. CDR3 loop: CASSGQLVGNNEQFF. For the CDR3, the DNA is TGTGCCAGCAGCGGGCAGCTGGTCGGCAACAATGAGCAGTTCTTC.

The CDR3 region is CATSRAGGYTGELFF. DNA for the CDR3: TGTGCCACCAGCAGAGCGGGAGGATACACCGGGGAGCTGTTTTTT. The chain links TRBV15 to TRBJ2-2, with 7 bases that match TRBD2. The germline V gene has CDR1 LNHNV and CDR2 YYDKDF (reference sequence). The CDR3 is 15 amino acids. The V gene end was trimmed by 1 base and the J gene end by 3 bases; junction bases not matched to a gene: 2.

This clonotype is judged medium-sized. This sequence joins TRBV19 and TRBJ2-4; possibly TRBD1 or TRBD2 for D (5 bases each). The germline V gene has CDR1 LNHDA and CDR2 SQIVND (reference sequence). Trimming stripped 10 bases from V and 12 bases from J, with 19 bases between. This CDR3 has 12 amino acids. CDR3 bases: TGTGCCACCCGAACGGGGTTGGGGCGTCAGTACTTC. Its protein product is CATRTGLGRQYF. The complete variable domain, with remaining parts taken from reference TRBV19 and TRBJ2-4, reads DGGITQSPKYLFRKEGQNVTLSCEQNLNHDAMYWYRQDPGQGLRLIYYSQIVNDFQKGDIAEGYSVSREKKESFPLTVTSAQKNPTAFYLCATRTGLGRQYFGAGTRLSVL.

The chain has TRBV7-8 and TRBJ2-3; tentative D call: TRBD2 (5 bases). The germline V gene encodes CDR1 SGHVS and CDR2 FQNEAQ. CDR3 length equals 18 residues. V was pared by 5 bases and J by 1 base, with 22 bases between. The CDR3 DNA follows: TGTGCCAGCAGCCCAGCGGTTCGGCGGAGAGGGCGCACAGATACGCAGTATTTT. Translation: CASSPAVRRRGRTDTQYF.

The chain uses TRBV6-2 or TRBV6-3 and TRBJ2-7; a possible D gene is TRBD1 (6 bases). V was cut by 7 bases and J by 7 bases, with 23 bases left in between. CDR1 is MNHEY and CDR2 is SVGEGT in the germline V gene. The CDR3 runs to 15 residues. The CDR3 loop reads CASTNRVRLEGEQYF. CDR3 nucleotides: TGTGCCAGCACCAACAGGGTACGGCTTGAAGGAGAGCAGTACTTC.

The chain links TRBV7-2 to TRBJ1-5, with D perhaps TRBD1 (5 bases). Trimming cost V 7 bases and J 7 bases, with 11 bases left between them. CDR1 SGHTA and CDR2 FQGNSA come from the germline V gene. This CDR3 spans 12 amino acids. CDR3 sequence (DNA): TGTGCCAGCACACACGGGGCCCAGCCCCAGCATTTT. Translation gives CASTHGAQPQHF.

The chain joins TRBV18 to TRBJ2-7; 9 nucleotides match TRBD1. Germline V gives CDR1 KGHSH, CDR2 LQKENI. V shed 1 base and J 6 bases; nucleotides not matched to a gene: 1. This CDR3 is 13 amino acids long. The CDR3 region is CASSPRDRVEQYF. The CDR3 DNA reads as TGTGCCAGCTCACCACGGGACAGGGTCGAGCAGTACTTC.

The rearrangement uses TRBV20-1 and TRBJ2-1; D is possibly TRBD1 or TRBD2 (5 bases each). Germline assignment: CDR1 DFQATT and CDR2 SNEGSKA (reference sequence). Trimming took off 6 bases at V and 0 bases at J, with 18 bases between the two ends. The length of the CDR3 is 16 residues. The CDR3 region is CSAYGAGRGSYNEQFF. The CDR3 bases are TGCAGTGCGTACGGGGCGGGTCGTGGCTCCTACAATGAGCAGTTCTTC.

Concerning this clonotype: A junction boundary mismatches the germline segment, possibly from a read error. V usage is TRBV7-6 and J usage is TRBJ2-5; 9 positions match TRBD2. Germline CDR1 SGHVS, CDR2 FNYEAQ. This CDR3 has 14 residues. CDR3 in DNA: TGTGCCAGCAGCTTCGCGGGAGGGGGAGAGATCCAGTACTTC. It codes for CASSFAGGGEIQYF. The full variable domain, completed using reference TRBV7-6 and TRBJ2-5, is GAGVSQSPRYKVTKRGQDVALRCDPISGHVSLYWYRQALGQGPEFLTYFNYEAQQDKSGLPNDRFSAERPEGSISTLTIQRTEQRDSAMYRCASSFAGGGEIQYFGPGTRLLVL.

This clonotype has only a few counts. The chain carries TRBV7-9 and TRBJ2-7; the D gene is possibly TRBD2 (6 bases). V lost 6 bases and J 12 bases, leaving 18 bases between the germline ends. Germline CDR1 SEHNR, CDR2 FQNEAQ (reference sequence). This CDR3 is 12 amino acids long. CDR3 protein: CASRLGTSAPYF. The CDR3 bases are TGTGCCAGCAGACTCGGGACTTCTGCGCCGTACTTC. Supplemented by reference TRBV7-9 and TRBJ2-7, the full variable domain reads DTGVSQNPRHKITKRGQNVTFRCDPISEHNRLYWYRQTLGQGPEFLTYFQNEAQLEKSRLLSDRFSAERPKGSFSTLEIQRTEQGDSAMYLCASRLGTSAPYFGPGTRLTVT.

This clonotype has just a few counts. The CDR3 sequence is CASRVGQHSNQPQHF. The CDR3 region has the DNA TGTGCCAGCAGAGTCGGACAGCATAGCAATCAGCCCCAGCATTTT. The rearrangement links TRBV27 to TRBJ1-5; a possible D gene is TRBD1 (6 bases). Trimming left V 6 bases short and J 0 bases short, with 12 bases between. Germline V gene sequence: CDR1 MNHEY, CDR2 SMNVEV (reference sequence). This CDR3 comprises 15 residues.

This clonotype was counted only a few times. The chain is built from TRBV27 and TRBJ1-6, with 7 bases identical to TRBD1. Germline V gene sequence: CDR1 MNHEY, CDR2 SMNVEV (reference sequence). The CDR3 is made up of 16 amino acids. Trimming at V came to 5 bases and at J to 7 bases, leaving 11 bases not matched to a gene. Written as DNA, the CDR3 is TGTGCCAGCAGTGGGCAGGGGGGAATATCAAATTCACCCCTCCACTTT. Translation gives CASSGQGGISNSPLHF.

As DNA, the CDR3 is TGTGCCAGCAGCTTCCTGAACACCGGGGAGCTGTTTTTT. Translating it yields CASSFLNTGELFF. J is TRBJ2-2 and V is TRBV11-2; D unclear. This CDR3 contains 13 residues. Germline values: CDR1 SGHAT, CDR2 FQNNGV. V shed 3 bases and J shed 1 base, with 3 bases lying between them.

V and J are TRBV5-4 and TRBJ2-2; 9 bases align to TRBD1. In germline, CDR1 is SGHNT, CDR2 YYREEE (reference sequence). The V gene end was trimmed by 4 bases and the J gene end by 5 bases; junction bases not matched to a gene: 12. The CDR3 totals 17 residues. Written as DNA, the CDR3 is TGTGCCAGCAGCCGCCCTCCGGGACAGGGAAGGACCGGGGAGCTGTTTTTT. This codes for CASSRPPGQGRTGELFF.

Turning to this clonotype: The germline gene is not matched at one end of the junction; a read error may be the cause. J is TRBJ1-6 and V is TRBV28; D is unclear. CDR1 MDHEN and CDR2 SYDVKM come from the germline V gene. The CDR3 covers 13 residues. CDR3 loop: CASSPPHNLPLHF. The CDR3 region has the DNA TGTGCCAGCAGCCCCCCCCATAATTTACCCCTCCACTTT. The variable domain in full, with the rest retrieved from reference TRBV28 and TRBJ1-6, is DVKVTQSSRYLVKRTGEKVFLECVQDMDHENMFWYRQDPGLGLRLIYFSYDVKMKEKGDIPEGYSVSREKKERFSLILESASTNQTSMYLCASSPPHNLPLHFGNGTRLTVT.

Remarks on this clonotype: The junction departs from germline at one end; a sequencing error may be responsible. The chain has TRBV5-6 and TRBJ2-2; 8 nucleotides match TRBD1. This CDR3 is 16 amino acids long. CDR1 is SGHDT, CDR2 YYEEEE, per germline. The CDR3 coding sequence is TGTGCCAGCAGCGTGGCCACAGGGGGAGGCACCTGGGAGCTGTTTTTT. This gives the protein CASSVATGGGTWELFF.